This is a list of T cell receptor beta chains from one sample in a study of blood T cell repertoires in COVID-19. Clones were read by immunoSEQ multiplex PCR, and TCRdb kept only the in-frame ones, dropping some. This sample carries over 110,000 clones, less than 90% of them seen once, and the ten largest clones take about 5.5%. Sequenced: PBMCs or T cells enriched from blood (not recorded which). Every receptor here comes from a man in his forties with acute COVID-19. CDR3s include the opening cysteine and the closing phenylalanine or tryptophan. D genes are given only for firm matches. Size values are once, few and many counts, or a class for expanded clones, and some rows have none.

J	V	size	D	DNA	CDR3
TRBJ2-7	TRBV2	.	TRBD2	TGTGCCAGCAACATTAGGGAGGGTAGCTCCTACGAGCAGTACTTC	CASNIREGSSYEQYF
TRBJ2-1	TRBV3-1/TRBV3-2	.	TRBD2	TGTGCCAGCAGCCCAGGTAACAGCGGGAGATTCTACAATGAGCAGTTCTTC	CASSPGNSGRFYNEQFF
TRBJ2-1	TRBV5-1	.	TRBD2	TGCGCCAGCAGCGTTAGCGGGGGGCATGACAATGAGCAGTTCTTC	CASSVSGGHDNEQFF
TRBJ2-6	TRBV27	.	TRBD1	TGTGCCAGCAGTTTATACGGGACAGGGGTGGACGTCCTGACTTTC	CASSLYGTGVDVLTF
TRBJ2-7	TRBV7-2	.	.	TGTGCCAGCAGCTTAGCAGACAGTGCCTACGAGCAGTACTTC	CASSLADSAYEQYF
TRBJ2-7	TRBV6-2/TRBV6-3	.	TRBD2	TGTGCCAGCAGTTATATTACGGCGGGAGCAGGGTACGAGCAGTACTTC	CASSYITAGAGYEQYF
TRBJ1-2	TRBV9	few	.	TGTGCCAGCAGCGGACTACAGGGCCACCCTCACTATGGCTACACCTTC	CASSGLQGHPHYGYTF
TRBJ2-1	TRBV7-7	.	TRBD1	TGTGCCAGCAGCGAGGGACAGGGGGCGGGGAATGAGCAGTTCTTC	CASSEGQGAGNEQFF
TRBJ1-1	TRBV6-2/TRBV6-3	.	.	TGTGCCAGCAGTTACTCGAGACAGTTGAACACTGAAGCTTTCTTT	CASSYSRQLNTEAFF
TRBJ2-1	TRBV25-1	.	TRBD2	TGTGCCAGCGGTTTAGCGGGCCGCCCCAATGAGCAGTTCTTC	CASGLAGRPNEQFF
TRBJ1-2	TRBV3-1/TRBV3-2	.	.	TGTGCCAGCAGCCCCTGCGTGAGGGCAAGATTCTATGGCTACACCTTC	CASSPCVRARFYGYTF
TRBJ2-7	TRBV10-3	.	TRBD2	TGTGCCATCGCAGGTCCGCGGGAGGGCCGAGGATTGGACGAGCAGTACTTC	CAIAGPREGRGLDEQYF
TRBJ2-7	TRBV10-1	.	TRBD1	TGCGCCAGCTTCGGACAGGCAAACTTC	CASFGQANF
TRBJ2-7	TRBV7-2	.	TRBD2	TGTGCCAGCAGCCCCGCCCTAGCGGTTGTGTACGAGCAGTACTTC	CASSPALAVVYEQYF
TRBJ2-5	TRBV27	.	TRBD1	TGTGCCAGCAGTTGGTTGACAGGGGTTTTACCAGAGACCCAGTACTTC	CASSWLTGVLPETQYF
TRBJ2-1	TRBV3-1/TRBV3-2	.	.	TGTGCCAGCAGCCAAGATAGACTGCTCAATGAGCAGTTCTTC	CASSQDRLLNEQFF
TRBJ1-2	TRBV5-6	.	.	TGTGCCAGCAGCTTGCCTTCGGGAGGGGCCTATGGCTACACCTTC	CASSLPSGGAYGYTF
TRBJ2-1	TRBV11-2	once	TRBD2	TGTGCCAGCAGCCTCGGGACTAGCGGGAGAGAAAGGAATGAGCAGTTCTTC	CASSLGTSGRERNEQFF
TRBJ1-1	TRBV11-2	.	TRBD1	TGTGCCAGCAGCCCCAACAGGGGTTCTTTAAGCACTGAAGCTTTCTTT	CASSPNRGSLSTEAFF
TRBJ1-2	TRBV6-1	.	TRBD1	TGTGCCAGCAGTGAACCCGACAGGGCGGAGGGCTACACCTTC	CASSEPDRAEGYTF
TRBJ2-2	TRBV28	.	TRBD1	TGTGCCAGCAGTCCGGGGGACAGGGAGACCGGGGAGCTGTTTTTT	CASSPGDRETGELFF
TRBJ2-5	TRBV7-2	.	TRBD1	TGTGCCAGCAGCTCATACCGGGACAGGGGACTAGAGACCCAGTACTTC	CASSSYRDRGLETQYF
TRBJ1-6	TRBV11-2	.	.	TGTGCCAGCAGCTTAGCCCTCTCGGGGGGTACCCTCCACTTT	CASSLALSGGTLHF
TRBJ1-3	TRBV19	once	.	TGTGCCAGTAGTATCGGTCGAGGAAACACCATATATTTT	CASSIGRGNTIYF
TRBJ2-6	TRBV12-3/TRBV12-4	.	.	TGTGCCAGCACTCATGGAGGGAACGTCCTGACTTTC	CASTHGGNVLTF
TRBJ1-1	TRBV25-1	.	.	TGTGCCAGCAGTGACCTTTGGGAGACTGAAGCTTTCTTT	CASSDLWETEAFF
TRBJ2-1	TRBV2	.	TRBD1	TGTGCCAGCAGGGCCCGAGGGACAGAGAACAATGAGCAGTTCTTC	CASRARGTENNEQFF